The T cell receptor (beta chain) described here comes from a study of blood T cell repertoires in COVID-19. Study-wide context: Spain, Italy and the United States supplied samples that represented acute and convalescent COVID-19. PBMCs, B-cell-depleted T cells, or T cells provided the cDNA or gDNA that made up the material.

Authors' processing steps: Reference gene primer amplification in the assay estimated nucleated cell counts. TCRdb's copy holds only in-frame clones and misses some; the assay was immunoSEQ multiplex PCR. V, J and clone size were drawn from that table, and D and trimming were deduced from the DNA. Counted here are about 75,000 clones, around 79% occurring once; the ten biggest clones make up 5% to 6%. The CDR3 runs to 14 residues. Germline V gives CDR1 MRHNA, CDR2 SNTAGT. The germline V and J ends were trimmed by 0 bases and 8 bases, with 11 bases remaining between them. This receptor was taken from a woman older than 75 with active or convalescent COVID-19. The sequenced sample was peripheral blood. This sequence joins TRBV6-4 and TRBJ2-1; D is unclear. This CDR3 is CASSDSHPADEQFF. The CDR3 bases are TGTGCCAGCAGTGACTCCCACCCCGCAGATGAGCAGTTCTTC.